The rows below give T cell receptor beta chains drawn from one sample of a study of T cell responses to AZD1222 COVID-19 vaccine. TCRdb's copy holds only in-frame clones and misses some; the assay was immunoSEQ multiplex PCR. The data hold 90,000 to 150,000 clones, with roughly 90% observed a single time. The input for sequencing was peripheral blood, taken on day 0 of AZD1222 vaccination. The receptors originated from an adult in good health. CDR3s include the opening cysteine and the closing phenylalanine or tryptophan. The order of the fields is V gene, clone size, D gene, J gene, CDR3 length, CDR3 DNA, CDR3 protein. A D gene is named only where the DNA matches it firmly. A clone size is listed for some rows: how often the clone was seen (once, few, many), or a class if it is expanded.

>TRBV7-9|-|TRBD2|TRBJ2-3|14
TGTGCCAGCAACACGGGGGGGCCAGCAGATACGCAGTATTTT
CASNTGGPADTQYF
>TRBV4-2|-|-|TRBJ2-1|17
TGTGCCAGCAGCCAAGATCCGGGACACCGCTCCTACAATGAGCAGTTCTTC
CASSQDPGHRSYNEQFF
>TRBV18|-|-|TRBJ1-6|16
TGTGCCAGCTCACCGTCTCGAACAGCTTATAATTCACCCCTCCACTTT
CASSPSRTAYNSPLHF
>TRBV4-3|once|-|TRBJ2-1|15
TGCGCCAGCAGCCAGAATAGAAGGGGGTACAATGAGCAGTTCTTC
CASSQNRRGYNEQFF
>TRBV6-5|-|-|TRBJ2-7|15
TGTGCCAGCAGTCTTCTAGGGGGGGGGACGGACGAGCAGTACTTC
CASSLLGGGTDEQYF
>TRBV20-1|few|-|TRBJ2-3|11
TGCAGTGCTAGAGTGGTAGATACGCAGTATTTT
CSARVVDTQYF
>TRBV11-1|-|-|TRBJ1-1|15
TGTGCCAGCAGTCCTATCACAAGGGGGACCCCTGAAGCTTTCTTT
CASSPITRGTPEAFF
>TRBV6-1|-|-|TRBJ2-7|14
TGTGCCAGCAGTGGTATTCAGCCCTCCTACGAGCAGTACTTC
CASSGIQPSYEQYF
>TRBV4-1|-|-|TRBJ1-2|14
TGCGCCAGCAGCCAAGTCTCCATAGCTCATGGCTACACCTTC
CASSQVSIAHGYTF
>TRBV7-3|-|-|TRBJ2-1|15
TGTGCCAGCAGCTTAGAAGGGCTGTCCTACAATGAGCAGTTCTTC
CASSLEGLSYNEQFF
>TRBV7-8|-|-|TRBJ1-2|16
TGTGCCAGCAGCGCCGGTCTGAGGAGCTATAACTATGGCTACACCTTC
CASSAGLRSYNYGYTF
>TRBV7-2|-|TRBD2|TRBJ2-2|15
TGTGCCAGCCAAAATTTAGCGGGGTGGACCGGGGAGCTGTTTTTT
CASQNLAGWTGELFF
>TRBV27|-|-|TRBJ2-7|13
TGTGCCAGCAGTTCACCCCTTTCCTACGAGCAGTACTTC
CASSSPLSYEQYF
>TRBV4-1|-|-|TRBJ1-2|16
TGCGCCAGCAGCCAAGAACCAGGGATGATAGGCTATGGCTACACCTTC
CASSQEPGMIGYGYTF
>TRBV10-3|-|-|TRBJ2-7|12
TGTGCCACATTAGACAACTCCTACGAGCAGTACTTC
CATLDNSYEQYF
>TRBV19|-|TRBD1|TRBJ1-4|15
TGTGCCAGTAGTAATTCAGGGGGCTGGGGTGAAAAACTGTTTTTT
CASSNSGGWGEKLFF
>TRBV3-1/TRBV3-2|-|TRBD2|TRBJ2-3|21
TGTGCCAGCAGCCAAGAGGACACGGGGGGGACTAGCGGGGTATACACAGATACGCAGTATTTT
CASSQEDTGGTSGVYTDTQYF
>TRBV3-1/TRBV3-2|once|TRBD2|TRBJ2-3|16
TGTGCCAGCAGCCCTAGCGGGGGGCTACCCACAGATACGCAGTATTTT
CASSPSGGLPTDTQYF
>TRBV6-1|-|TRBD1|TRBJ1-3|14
TGTGCCAGCAGTGAACAGGGGGCGCGGGACACCATATATTTT
CASSEQGARDTIYF
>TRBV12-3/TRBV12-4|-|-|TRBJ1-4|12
TGTGCCAGCCGGGACAATAATGAAAAACTGTTTTTT
CASRDNNEKLFF
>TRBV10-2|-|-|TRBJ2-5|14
TGCGCCAGCAGTGAGTATGTCTTGGTGGAGACCCAGTACTTC
CASSEYVLVETQYF
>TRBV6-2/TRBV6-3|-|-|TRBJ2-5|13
TGTGCCAGCAGTCGACAGTACCAAGAGACCCAGTACTTC
CASSRQYQETQYF
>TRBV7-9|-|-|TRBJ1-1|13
TGTGCCAGCAGCTTGGACGGAGACACTGAAGCTTTCTTT
CASSLDGDTEAFF
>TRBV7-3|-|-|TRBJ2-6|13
TGTGCCAGTACCGTTATGGGGGCCAACGTCCTGACTTTC
CASTVMGANVLTF
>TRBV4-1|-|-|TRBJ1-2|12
TGCGCCAGCAGCCAAGAAATGTGGGACTACACCTTC
CASSQEMWDYTF
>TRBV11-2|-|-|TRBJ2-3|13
TGTGCCAGCAGCCCCGCCGGGCCAGATACGCAGTATTTT
CASSPAGPDTQYF
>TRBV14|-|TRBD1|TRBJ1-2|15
TGTGCCAGCAGCCAAGTTCCGGGACAGGGCGATGGCTACACCTTC
CASSQVPGQGDGYTF
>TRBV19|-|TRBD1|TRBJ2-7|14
TGTGCCAGTACCAGGACAGGGAGCTCCTACGAGCAGTACTTC
CASTRTGSSYEQYF
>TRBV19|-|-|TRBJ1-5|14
TGTGCCAGTAGTATGTGGGGTCCCAATCAGCCCCAGCATTTT
CASSMWGPNQPQHF
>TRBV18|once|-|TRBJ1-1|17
TGTGCCAGCTCACCACCGGGGCAGGGGACGATGAACACTGAAGCTTTCTTT
CASSPPGQGTMNTEAFF
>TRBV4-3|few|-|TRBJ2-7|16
TGCGCCAGCAGCCAAGAACTACAGGGTTACGGGGACGAGCAGTACTTC
CASSQELQGYGDEQYF
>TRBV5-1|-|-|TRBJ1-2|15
TGCGCCAGCAGCTTGGGACAGCTCTCACCCTATGGCTACACCTTC
CASSLGQLSPYGYTF
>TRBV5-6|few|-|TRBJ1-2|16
TGTGCCAGCAGCCCCCTGCCCGGATTACACGACTATGGCTACACCTTC
CASSPLPGLHDYGYTF
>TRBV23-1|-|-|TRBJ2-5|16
TGCGCCAGCAGTCAATCTAGCGGACCTAATCAAGAGACCCAGTACTTC
CASSQSSGPNQETQYF
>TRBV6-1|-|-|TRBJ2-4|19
TGTGCCAGCAGTGAGAACCCCCTCGTTGGGGGACTAGCCAAAAACATTCAGTACTTC
CASSENPLVGGLAKNIQYF
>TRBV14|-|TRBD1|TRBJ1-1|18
TGTGCCAGCAGCCAAGGAACAGGGGGCGCGAGGTGGGGCACTGAAGCTTTCTTT
CASSQGTGGARWGTEAFF
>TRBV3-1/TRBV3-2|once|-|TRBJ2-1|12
TGTGCCAGCAGCCAGACCTACAATGAGCAGTTCTTC
CASSQTYNEQFF
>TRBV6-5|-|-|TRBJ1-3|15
TGTGCCAGCAGTTATTGGGGACCCGCTGGAAACACCATATATTTT
CASSYWGPAGNTIYF
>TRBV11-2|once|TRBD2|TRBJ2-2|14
TGTGCCAGCAGCTCTAGCGGGGCAACCGGGGAGCTGTTTTTT
CASSSSGATGELFF
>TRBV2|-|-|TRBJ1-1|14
TGTGCCAGCAGTGAGGACTGGCTGAACACTGAAGCTTTCTTT
CASSEDWLNTEAFF
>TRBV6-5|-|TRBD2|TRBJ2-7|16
TGTGCCAGCAGTTACCCATCGGGGAGGGGTTCCTACGAGCAGTACTTC
CASSYPSGRGSYEQYF
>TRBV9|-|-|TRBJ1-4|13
TGTGCCAGCAGCGTAGACGGGAATGAAAAACTGTTTTTT
CASSVDGNEKLFF